What follows are 17 T cell receptor beta chains derived from one specimen sequenced in a study of T-cell reconstitution after alpha-beta-depleted transplantation in children. Preparation of the TCRbeta library was carried out with unique molecular identifiers. TCRdb fed the PCR reads into MiXCR, producing one record per CDR3 protein. The sample comprises 200,000 or so distinct CDR3 sequences, about 8.2% of which are singletons, and about a third rests with the top ten. The sequenced sample was PBMCs, mostly from graft donor cells, obtained 360 days after TCRalphabeta/CD19-depleted stem cell transplant. These receptors were collected from a male patient aged 2-15 years who had a stem cell transplant for acute myeloid leukemia, so the T cells may come from the graft donor.

This clonotype was recorded a few times. The V gene is TRBV12-5, the J gene TRBJ1-1; 9 bases match TRBD1. V trimming: 0 bases; J trimming: 0 bases; junction bases outside the gene matches: 8. This CDR3 has 18 amino acids. The germline gives CDR1 LGHNT, CDR2 FRNRAP. CDR3 in amino acids: CASGLVIGQGHMNTEAFF. As DNA, the CDR3 is TGTGCTAGTGGTTTGGTAATAGGACAGGGGCATATGAACACTGAAGCTTTCTTT.

This clonotype was observed at least ten times. The J gene is TRBJ2-2, the V gene TRBV11-2; 7 positions match TRBD1. CDR1 and CDR2 from the germline V gene are SGHAT and FQNNGV. V gave up 5 bases and J gave up 6 bases; unmatched junction bases: 6. The CDR3 extends over 14 amino acids. CDR3 loop: CASSVLDRAGELFF. The CDR3, as DNA: TGTGCCAGCAGCGTCCTCGACAGGGCCGGGGAGCTGTTTTTT.

This clonotype was picked up many times. J is TRBJ2-5 and V is TRBV12-3 or TRBV12-4, with 14 bases identical to TRBD2. J gave up 5 bases and V 5 bases, and 4 bases lay outside the gene matches. CDR3 length: 15 amino acids. CDR3 sequence (DNA): TGTGCCAGCAGTCCGCGGACTAGCGGGGGGGAGACCCAGTACTTC. Translation gives CASSPRTSGGETQYF.

The V call is TRBV29-1, the J call TRBJ2-7; the D gene could be TRBD1 or TRBD2 (5 bases each). The V gene lost 2 bases and the J gene lost 6 bases, with 14 bases spanning the gap. CDR1 and CDR2 from the germline V gene are SQVTM and ANQGSEA. This CDR3 comprises 13 residues. This chain's CDR3 is CSVEPPWGSEQYF. The CDR3 nucleotides are TGCAGCGTTGAACCTCCCTGGGGGTCCGAGCAGTACTTC.

This clonotype was observed at least ten times. The J gene is TRBJ2-2, the V gene TRBV10-3; D gene uncertain. The CDR3 has 13 residues. Germline assignment: CDR1 ENHRY and CDR2 SYGVKD. V gave up 3 bases and J gave up 7 bases, with 9 bases separating them. The CDR3 is CAISDWGVGELFF. The CDR3, as DNA: TGTGCCATCAGTGATTGGGGTGTCGGGGAGCTGTTTTTT.

This clonotype has more than one count but fewer than ten. The rearrangement links TRBV4-1 to TRBJ1-2, with 9 bases fitting TRBD1. There are 15 residues in the CDR3. Trimming took 3 bases from V and 6 from J; bases not matched to a gene: 8. Germline lookup yields CDR1 MGHRA and CDR2 YSYEKL. Here the CDR3 reads CASSHQQGAGDGYTF. DNA for the CDR3: TGCGCCAGCAGCCACCAACAGGGGGCAGGTGATGGCTACACCTTC.

As to this clonotype: A much more abundant neighbour one base away suggests this may be a read error. This chain joins TRBV5-6 and TRBJ2-3; D possibly corresponds to TRBD2 (6 bases). Germline assignment: CDR1 SGHDT and CDR2 YYEEEE. V shed 4 bases and J shed 3 bases, with 12 bases lying between them. The CDR3 spans 14 residues. As DNA, the CDR3 is TGTGCCAGCAGCCGCGGGACGATTACAGATACGCAGTATTTT. It specifies CASSRGTITDTQYF.

This clonotype occurred a few times. This chain connects TRBV9 to TRBJ2-3; 10 bases match TRBD2. The junction had 6 bases not matched to a gene; V was cut back by 3 bases and J by 2 bases. The CDR3 totals 16 residues. CDR1 is SGDLS, CDR2 YYNGEE, per germline. The CDR3 loop reads CASSEGLATDTDTQYF. In nucleotides, the CDR3 is TGTGCCAGCAGCGAGGGACTAGCGACTGACACAGATACGCAGTATTTT.

In its sample, this clonotype was seen a few times. J is TRBJ2-3 and V is TRBV10-3; 8 bases are a match to TRBD2. V lost 7 bases to trimming and J lost 0 bases; unmatched junction nucleotides: 6. Looked up from germline, CDR1 is ENHRY and CDR2 is SYGVKD. The CDR3 runs to 15 residues. CDR3 nucleotides: TGTGCCATCAAAACACTAGCGGCTAGCACAGATACGCAGTATTTT. Residues: CAIKTLAASTDTQYF.

The count of this clonotype is one. V is TRBV5-1 and J is TRBJ1-1, with 9 bases identical to TRBD1. The V segment lost 4 bases and the J segment 5 bases; nucleotides outside the gene matches: 15. This CDR3 has 17 amino acids. CDR1 and CDR2 (germline): SGHRS, YFSETQ. The CDR3 DNA follows: TGCGCCAGCAGCGATTACTCAAACAGGGGGCGAGGGACTGAAGCTTTCTTT. Encoded protein: CASSDYSNRGRGTEAFF.

This clonotype showed up just a few times. The chain has TRBV5-1 and TRBJ2-2; D unclear. The CDR3 length is 13 residues. CDR1 and CDR2 from the germline V gene are SGHRS and YFSETQ. Trimming removed 3 bases at V and 1 base at J, with 4 bases between. DNA for the CDR3: TGCGCCAGCAGCTCACTGAACACCGGGGAGCTGTTTTTT. Residues: CASSSLNTGELFF.

This clonotype was counted at least ten times. The chain links TRBV5-7 to TRBJ1-4, with no clear D. TRBV5-7 is an open reading frame whose function is uncertain. The CDR3 runs 13 residues. Trimming pared 4 bases from V and 4 bases from J, leaving 8 bases between. The CDR3 sequence is CASSGLFNEKLFF. The CDR3 DNA reads TGTGCCAGCAGCGGACTCTTTAATGAAAAACTGTTTTTT.

The V call is TRBV6-1, the J call TRBJ1-3; D call uncertain. CDR3 length: 13 residues. Germline assignment: CDR1 MNHNS and CDR2 SASEGT. Trimming pared 7 bases from V and 0 bases from J, leaving 7 bases between. As DNA, the CDR3 is TGTGCCAGCACGGAACTCTCTGGAAACACCATATATTTT. Translated, it gives CASTELSGNTIYF.

This clonotype was observed a handful of times. The chain employs TRBV6-2 or TRBV6-3 and TRBJ2-1; D perhaps matches TRBD2 (5 bases). Trimming shortened V by 2 bases and J by 6 bases, and 8 bases separated the two germline ends. The germline V gene encodes CDR1 MNHEY and CDR2 SVGEGT. The CDR3 contains 13 residues. Here the CDR3 DNA reads TGTGCCAGCAGTTACCCGGGATCCAATGAGCAGTTCTTC. This codes for CASSYPGSNEQFF.

This clonotype appeared many times. The chain couples TRBV30 to TRBJ2-4; the D gene is possibly TRBD1 (6 bases). The germline V gene has CDR1 GTSNPN and CDR2 SVGIG (reference sequence). This CDR3 is built from 16 residues. With 0 bases removed from V and 4 bases from J, the gap between germline ends came to 16 bases. The CDR3 sequence: CAWSVQGRVSKNIQYF. CDR3 in DNA: TGTGCCTGGAGTGTACAGGGAAGGGTCAGTAAAAACATTCAGTACTTC.

This clonotype was detected only a few times. The CDR3 here is CASSQSSSALLYEQYV. The CDR3 DNA reads TGTGCCAGCAGCCAATCTTCTAGCGCACTACTCTACGAGCAGTACGTC. The chain carries TRBV3-1 and TRBJ2-7, with D tentatively TRBD2 (6 bases). CDR3 length: 16 residues. The V gene lost 2 bases and the J gene lost 3 bases, with 17 bases spanning the gap. CDR1 is LGHDT and CDR2 is YNNKEL in the germline V gene (reference sequence).

The rearrangement links TRBV9 to TRBJ2-2, with no clear D. Germline V gives CDR1 SGDLS, CDR2 YYNGEE. Trimming left V 2 bases short and J 3 bases short, with 8 bases between. This CDR3 comprises 14 residues. The CDR3 sequence: CASSVSQHTGELFF. The CDR3 nucleotides read TGTGCCAGCAGCGTGAGCCAACACACCGGGGAGCTGTTTTTT.